The 28 T cell receptor beta chains given below trace back to one sample, sequenced in a study of cytomegalovirus exposure and HLA in healthy donors. The primer mix had 60 Vbeta and 13 Jbeta primers. Profiled with immunoSEQ multiplex PCR; TCRdb holds only in-frame clones, not every one. This table has about 200,000 clones, around 77% appearing once. Sequenced input: PBMCs. Every receptor here comes from a woman aged 25 to 45 in good health and CMV-seronegative.

The chain uses TRBV7-8 and TRBJ2-3; TRBD1 might be the D (6 bases). The CDR3 consists of 16 residues. Trimming took off 2 bases at V and 2 bases at J, with 14 bases between the two ends. CDR1 is SGHVS, CDR2 FQNEAQ, per germline. The CDR3 is CASSLTGTIITDTQYF. The CDR3 bases are TGTGCCAGCAGCTTAACAGGGACCATCATCACAGATACGCAGTATTTT.

This sequence joins TRBV10-3 and TRBJ1-2; possibly TRBD1 for D (5 bases). Germline CDR1 and CDR2: ENHRY and SYGVKD. Between the trimmed V and J ends, which lost 0 bases and 4 bases, there was a span of 6 bases. The CDR3 has 13 amino acids. This CDR3 reads CAISESRGYGYTF. DNA of the CDR3: TGTGCCATCAGTGAGTCAAGGGGCTATGGCTACACCTTC.

Concerning this clone itself: An end of the junction does not agree with germline; a read error may underlie this. The CDR3 sequence is CAWSVGSYGYPF. The DNA for the CDR3 is TGTGCCTGGAGTGTCGGGTCTTATGGCTACCCCTTC. The rearrangement joins TRBV30 to TRBJ1-2; D call uncertain. The CDR3 spans 12 residues. CDR1 is GTSNPN, CDR2 SVGIG, per germline (reference sequence). The whole variable domain, filled in from reference TRBV30 and TRBJ1-2, reads SQTIHQWPATLVQPVGSPLSLECTVEGTSNPNLYWYRQAAGRGLQLLFYSVGIGQISSEVPQNLSASRPQDRQFILSSKKLLLSDSGFYLCAWSVGSYGYPFGSGTRLTVV.

The chain combines TRBV11-2 with TRBJ2-5; weak D call: TRBD2 (6 bases). The CDR3 has 15 residues. V lost 2 bases to trimming and J lost 2 bases, with 12 bases between them. Germline assignment: CDR1 SGHAT and CDR2 FQNNGV. The CDR3: CASSLYGGGQETQYF. As DNA, the CDR3 is TGTGCCAGCAGCTTATACGGAGGAGGGCAAGAGACCCAGTACTTC.

The gene calls are TRBV19 and TRBJ2-1; 7 nucleotides line up with TRBD1. Per germline, CDR1 LNHDA and CDR2 SQIVND (reference sequence). Unmatched junction bases numbered 5, after V lost 6 bases and J lost 9 bases. CDR3 length equals 12 residues. The CDR3 sequence: CASRNNRGEQFF. DNA of the CDR3: TGTGCCAGTAGGAACAACAGGGGTGAGCAGTTCTTC.

The CDR3, as DNA: TGTGCCAGCAGTTTGGTAACGGGCGGGATACACGAGCAGTACTTC. It codes for CASSLVTGGIHEQYF. The V gene is TRBV6-5, the J gene TRBJ2-7, with D tentatively TRBD2 (6 bases). V lost 4 bases and J 5 bases, leaving 18 bases between the germline ends. Germline loops: CDR1 MNHEY, CDR2 SVGAGI. CDR3 size: 15 residues.

The CDR3 bases are TGTGCCAGCAGCTCGACAGGGGGCCTGCACAATGAGCAGTTCTTC. It yields the protein CASSSTGGLHNEQFF. This chain links TRBV7-2 with TRBJ2-1, with TRBD1 identical over 10 bases. CDR1 and CDR2 (germline): SGHTA, FQGNSA. The CDR3 is made up of 15 amino acids. V lost 4 bases to trimming and J lost 5 bases; unmatched junction nucleotides: 5.

This clone was found once. The chain carries TRBV27 and TRBJ1-2; TRBD1 aligns across 8 bases. J gave up 9 bases and V 1 base, and 4 bases lay outside the gene matches. CDR3 length equals 13 residues. Germline lookup yields CDR1 MNHEY and CDR2 SMNVEV (reference sequence). CDR3 loop: CASSLLQGGSYTF. DNA of the CDR3: TGTGCCAGCAGTTTATTACAGGGGGGGAGCTACACCTTC.

The rearrangement links TRBV5-1 to TRBJ2-3; tentatively, D is TRBD1 (6 bases). In germline, CDR1 is SGHRS, CDR2 YFSETQ. The CDR3 extends over 16 amino acids. The V end lost 3 bases, the J end lost 0 bases, and 14 bases lay between the germline ends. DNA of the CDR3: TGCGCCAGCAGCTCGGCAGGGGCCTCTAGCACAGATACGCAGTATTTT. Translated: CASSSAGASSTDTQYF.

The chain carries TRBV6-1 and TRBJ2-3, with D hard to call. Trimming shortened V by 2 bases and J by 4 bases, and 13 bases separated the two germline ends. There are 15 residues in the CDR3. Germline V gene data show CDR1 as MNHNS and CDR2 as SASEGT. CDR3 amino acids: CASSEFGSFPDTQYF. DNA for the CDR3: TGTGCCAGCAGTGAATTTGGCAGTTTCCCAGATACGCAGTATTTT.

V usage is TRBV7-2 and J usage is TRBJ1-6, with unresolved D. The V gene lost 8 bases and the J gene lost 9 bases, with 14 bases spanning the gap. CDR3 length equals 13 residues. Germline V CDR1 and CDR2: SGHTA, FQGNSA. CDR3 in DNA: TGTGCCAGCGCCTCCATAACCGGTTCACCCCTCCACTTT. This sequence encodes CASASITGSPLHF.

There are a few counts of this clone. V usage is TRBV27 and J usage is TRBJ2-7, with TRBD1 identical over 8 bases. CDR1 and CDR2 (germline): MNHEY, SMNVEV (reference sequence). Trimming removed 4 bases from V and 5 bases from J; junction bases left unmatched: 4. The CDR3 is 13 amino acids. The CDR3, as DNA: TGTGCCAGCAGTTGGGACAGGCGGAACGAGCAGTACTTC. Its protein product is CASSWDRRNEQYF.

This clone has just a few counts. DNA of the CDR3: TGTGCCAGCAGTTCCCCGGGACTAAGATACAATGAGCAGTTCTTC. The encoded protein is CASSSPGLRYNEQFF. This chain uses TRBV28 with TRBJ2-1; 7 bases are a match to TRBD2. The CDR3 runs to 15 residues. V lost 4 bases to trimming and J lost 4 bases; unmatched junction nucleotides: 7. Germline assignment: CDR1 MDHEN and CDR2 SYDVKM.

The chain is built from TRBV28 and TRBJ2-7; 7 positions agree with TRBD1. Trimming cost V 5 bases and J 5 bases; bases outside gene matches: 9. The CDR3 totals 14 residues. Germline-derived CDR1 and CDR2 are MDHEN and SYDVKM. CDR3 sequence (DNA): TGTGCCAGCAGTGGGGGACAGATCCTACACGAGCAGTACTTC. Its protein product is CASSGGQILHEQYF.

The V and J genes are TRBV7-9 and TRBJ2-7, with 14 bases aligning to TRBD2. Germline V gene sequence: CDR1 SEHNR, CDR2 FQNEAQ (reference sequence). CDR3 length equals 19 residues. V lost 6 bases and J lost 5; bases outside the gene matches: 18. The CDR3 is CASRLIGTSGRIVPHEQYF. The CDR3 coding sequence is TGTGCCAGCAGACTTATTGGGACTAGCGGGAGAATAGTCCCCCACGAGCAGTACTTC. The full variable domain, with the rest looked up from reference TRBV7-9 and TRBJ2-7, is DTGVSQNPRHKITKRGQNVTFRCDPISEHNRLYWYRQTLGQGPEFLTYFQNEAQLEKSRLLSDRFSAERPKGSFSTLEIQRTEQGDSAMYLCASRLIGTSGRIVPHEQYFGPGTRLTVT.

This chain links TRBV19 with TRBJ2-2; D is undetermined. CDR3 size: 11 residues. The germline V gene encodes CDR1 LNHDA and CDR2 SQIVND (reference sequence). V was shortened by 8 bases and J by 4 bases, with 5 bases between the two germline ends. CDR3 sequence: CASLSTGELFF. The DNA of the CDR3 is TGTGCCAGTCTTAGCACCGGGGAGCTGTTTTTT.

The rearrangement joins TRBV19 to TRBJ2-7; 8 positions agree with TRBD2. V trimming: 5 bases; J trimming: 3 bases; junction bases outside the gene matches: 6. The CDR3 runs 14 residues. Looked up from germline, CDR1 is LNHDA and CDR2 is SQIVND (reference sequence). The CDR3 reads CASSGSSGVYEQYF. The CDR3 nucleotides are TGTGCCAGTAGTGGGAGTAGCGGGGTCTACGAGCAGTACTTC.

The chain links TRBV4-2 to TRBJ2-5; 7 bases are shared with TRBD2. With V trimmed by 3 bases and J by 4 bases, 5 bases remained unmatched. The CDR3 is made up of 14 amino acids. Germline V lookup: CDR1 LGHNA, CDR2 YNFKEQ. CDR3 sequence reads: CASSQREGGETQYF. The CDR3 DNA sequence: TGTGCCAGCAGCCAGAGGGAGGGAGGAGAGACCCAGTACTTC.

The chain has TRBV6-1 and TRBJ2-7; D is unclear. The V gene lost 2 bases and the J gene lost 5 bases, with 7 bases spanning the gap. Germline CDR1 reads MNHNS; CDR2 reads SASEGT. The CDR3 length is 12 residues. CDR3 region: CASSERGNEQYF. CDR3 DNA sequence: TGTGCCAGCAGTGAACGAGGTAACGAGCAGTACTTC.

In this sample, this clone turned up a few times. The junction departs from germline at one end; a sequencing error may be responsible. J is TRBJ2-7 and V is TRBV7-8; perhaps TRBD1 as D (5 bases). The CDR3 totals 12 residues. CDR1 and CDR2 from the germline V gene are SGHVS and FQNEAQ. The CDR3 reads CSSSLDSWEQYF. In DNA form, the CDR3 reads TGTTCCAGCAGCTTAGACAGTTGGGAGCAGTACTTC.

This chain joins TRBV9 and TRBJ2-4; 10 nucleotides align to TRBD2. Germline CDR1 is SGDLS and CDR2 is YYNGEE. This CDR3 contains 17 residues. The V gene end was trimmed by 0 bases and the J gene end by 6 bases; junction bases not matched to a gene: 9. As DNA, the CDR3 is TGTGCCAGCAGCGTAGGAGCTAGCGGGAGTTTGTCAAACATTCAGTACTTC. Its translation is CASSVGASGSLSNIQYF. Together with reference TRBV9 and TRBJ2-4, the CDR3 gives the full variable domain: DSGVTQTPKHLITATGQRVTLRCSPRSGDLSVYWYQQSLDQGLQFLIQYYNGEERAKGNILERFSAQQFPDLHSELNLSSLELGDSALYFCASSVGASGSLSNIQYFGAGTRLSVL.

The chain joins TRBV25-1 to TRBJ2-5; 10 bases line up with TRBD1. Germline V gene sequence: CDR1 MGHDK, CDR2 SYGVNS. The CDR3 is 16 amino acids. With 10 bases clipped from V and 5 bases from J, the junction kept 16 bases outside the gene matches. CDR3: CATVHLPGQGMETQYF. DNA of the CDR3: TGTGCCACTGTCCATTTACCGGGACAGGGGATGGAGACCCAGTACTTC.

The chain is built from TRBV6-1 and TRBJ2-1, with TRBD2 matching over 8 bases. J was trimmed by 5 bases and V by 6 bases; bases with no gene match: 6. This CDR3 spans 14 amino acids. CDR1 is MNHNS and CDR2 is SASEGT in the germline V gene. CDR3 protein: CASRRTSSNNEQFF. As DNA, the CDR3 is TGTGCCAGCAGAAGGACTAGCAGTAACAATGAGCAGTTCTTC.

This clone was recorded only once. V is TRBV7-6 and J is TRBJ2-2; unclear D gene. The CDR3 sequence is 13 residues long. V was shortened by 4 bases and J by 1 base, with 4 bases between the two germline ends. CDR1 SGHVS and CDR2 FNYEAQ come from the germline V gene. The CDR3 region has the DNA TGTGCCAGCAGCTCCTTGAACACCGGGGAGCTGTTTTTT. This sequence encodes CASSSLNTGELFF.

In this sample, this clone turned up a few times. This chain connects TRBV30 to TRBJ2-7; 8 positions match TRBD1. The CDR3 length is 15 residues. V was pared by 4 bases and J by 1 base, with 9 bases of the junction left unmatched. CDR1 GTSNPN and CDR2 SVGIG come from the germline V gene (reference sequence). CDR3 sequence reads: CAWTGQDRVSYEQYF. The CDR3 DNA reads TGTGCCTGGACAGGTCAGGACAGGGTTTCCTACGAGCAGTACTTC. Based on the CDR3 plus reference TRBV30 and TRBJ2-7, the full variable domain is SQTIHQWPATLVQPVGSPLSLECTVEGTSNPNLYWYRQAAGRGLQLLFYSVGIGQISSEVPQNLSASRPQDRQFILSSKKLLLSDSGFYLCAWTGQDRVSYEQYFGPGTRLTVT.

This clone was recorded only once. This chain joins TRBV15 and TRBJ2-5, with D possibly TRBD1 on 6 matching bases. The assigned J gene may be wrong: the sequence end matches TRBJ2-7 better. This CDR3 contains 15 residues. Germline loops: CDR1 LNHNV, CDR2 YYDKDF (reference sequence). Here the CDR3 DNA reads TGTGCCACCAGCAGAGATCCAACAGGGAACTACGAGCAGTACTTC. It translates to CATSRDPTGNYEQYF.

The gene calls are TRBV28 and TRBJ1-2; D is uncertain. The germline V gene encodes CDR1 MDHEN and CDR2 SYDVKM. The germline V and J ends were trimmed by 3 bases and 5 bases, with 7 bases remaining between them. The CDR3 has 12 amino acids. The CDR3 coding sequence is TGTGCCAGCAGTTTGGCTGATTATGGCTACACCTTC. Amino acid sequence: CASSLADYGYTF.

The gene calls are TRBV5-6 and TRBJ2-2; 7 bases agree with TRBD2. The CDR3 contains 14 residues. Looked up from germline, CDR1 is SGHDT and CDR2 is YYEEEE. Trimming cost V 4 bases and J 6 bases; bases outside gene matches: 6. This CDR3 reads CASSRDYGPGELFF. CDR3 coding DNA: TGTGCCAGCAGCAGGGACTATGGTCCCGGGGAGCTGTTTTTT. Complete variable domain (other parts from reference TRBV5-6 and TRBJ2-2): DAGVTQSPTHLIKTRGQQVTLRCSPKSGHDTVSWYQQALGQGPQFIFQYYEEEERQRGNFPDRFSGHQFPNYSSELNVNALLLGDSALYLCASSRDYGPGELFFGEGSRLTVL.